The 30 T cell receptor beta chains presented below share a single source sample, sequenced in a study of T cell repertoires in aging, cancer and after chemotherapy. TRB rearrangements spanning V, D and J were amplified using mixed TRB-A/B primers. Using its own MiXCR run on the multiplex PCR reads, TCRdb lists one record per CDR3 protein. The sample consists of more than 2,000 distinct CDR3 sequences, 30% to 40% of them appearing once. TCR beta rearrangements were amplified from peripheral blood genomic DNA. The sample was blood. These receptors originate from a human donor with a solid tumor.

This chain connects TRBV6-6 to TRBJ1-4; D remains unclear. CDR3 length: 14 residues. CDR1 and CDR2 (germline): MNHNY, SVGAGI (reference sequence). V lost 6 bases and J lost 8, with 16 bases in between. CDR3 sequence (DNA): TGTGCCAGCAGGCGAACCCGGCAGAACGAAAAACTGTTTTTT. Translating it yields CASRRTRQNEKLFF.

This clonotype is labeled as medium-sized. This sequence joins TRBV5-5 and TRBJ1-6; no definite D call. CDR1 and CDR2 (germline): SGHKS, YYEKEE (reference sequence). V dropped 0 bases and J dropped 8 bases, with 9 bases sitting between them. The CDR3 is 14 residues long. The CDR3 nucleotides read TGTGCCAGCAGCTTGGGACGGCCTGATTCACCCCTCCACTTT. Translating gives CASSLGRPDSPLHF.

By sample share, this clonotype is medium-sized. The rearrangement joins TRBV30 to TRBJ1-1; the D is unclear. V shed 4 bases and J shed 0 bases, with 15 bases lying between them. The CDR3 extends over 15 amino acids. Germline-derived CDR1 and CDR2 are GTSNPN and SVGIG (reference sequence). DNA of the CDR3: TGTGCCTGGAATAACGATCAGCTTATGAACACTGAAGCTTTCTTT. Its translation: CAWNNDQLMNTEAFF.

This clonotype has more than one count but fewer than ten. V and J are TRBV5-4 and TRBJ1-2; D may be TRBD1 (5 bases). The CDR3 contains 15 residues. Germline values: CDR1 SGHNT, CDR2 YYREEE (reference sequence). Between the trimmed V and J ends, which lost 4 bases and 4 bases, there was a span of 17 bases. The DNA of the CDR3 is TGTGCCAGCAGCGCGGACACCAACCCCATCTATGGCTACACCTTC. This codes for CASSADTNPIYGYTF.

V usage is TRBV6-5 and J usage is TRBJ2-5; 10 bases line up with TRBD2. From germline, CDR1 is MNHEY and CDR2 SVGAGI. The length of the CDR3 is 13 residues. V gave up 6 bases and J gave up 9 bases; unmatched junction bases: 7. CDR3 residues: CASSRTSGGPQYF. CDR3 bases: TGTGCCAGCAGCCGGACTAGCGGAGGCCCCCAGTACTTC.

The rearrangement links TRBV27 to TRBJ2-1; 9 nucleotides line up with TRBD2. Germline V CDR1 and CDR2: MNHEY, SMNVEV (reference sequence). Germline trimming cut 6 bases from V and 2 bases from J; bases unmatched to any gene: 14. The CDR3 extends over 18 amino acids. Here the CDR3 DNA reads TGTGCCAGCAGGAACGTCCTTACGGGGACTAGCACCTACAATGAGCAGTTCTTC. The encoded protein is CASRNVLTGTSTYNEQFF.

The CDR3 reads CASSYGGERGDGYTF. The CDR3, as DNA: TGTGCCAGCAGTTACGGTGGGGAAAGGGGAGATGGCTACACCTTC. The J gene is TRBJ1-2, the V gene TRBV6-2 or TRBV6-3; D is perhaps TRBD1 (5 bases). Germline V gene data show CDR1 as MNHEY and CDR2 as SVGEGT. Trimming took off 2 bases at V and 6 bases at J, with 16 bases between the two ends. The CDR3 totals 15 residues.

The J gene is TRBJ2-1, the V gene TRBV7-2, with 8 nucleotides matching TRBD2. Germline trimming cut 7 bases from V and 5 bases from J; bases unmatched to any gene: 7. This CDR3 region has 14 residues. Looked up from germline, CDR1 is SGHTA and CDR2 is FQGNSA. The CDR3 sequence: CASKMWREDNEQFF. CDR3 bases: TGTGCCAGCAAGATGTGGCGGGAGGACAATGAGCAGTTCTTC.

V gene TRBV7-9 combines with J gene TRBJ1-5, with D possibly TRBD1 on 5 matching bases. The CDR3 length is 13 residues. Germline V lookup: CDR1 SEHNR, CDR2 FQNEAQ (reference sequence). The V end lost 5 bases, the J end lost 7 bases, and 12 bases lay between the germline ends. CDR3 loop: CASSPRRGQPQHF. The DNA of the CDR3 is TGTGCCAGCAGCCCCCGACGGGGCCAGCCCCAGCATTTT.

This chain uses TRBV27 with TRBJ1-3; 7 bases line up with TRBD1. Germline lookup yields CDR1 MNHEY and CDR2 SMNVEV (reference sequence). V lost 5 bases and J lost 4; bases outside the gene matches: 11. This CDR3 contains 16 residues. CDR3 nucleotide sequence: TGTGCCAGCAGTACGACAGGGACCCACTCGGGAAACACCATATATTTT. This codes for CASSTTGTHSGNTIYF.

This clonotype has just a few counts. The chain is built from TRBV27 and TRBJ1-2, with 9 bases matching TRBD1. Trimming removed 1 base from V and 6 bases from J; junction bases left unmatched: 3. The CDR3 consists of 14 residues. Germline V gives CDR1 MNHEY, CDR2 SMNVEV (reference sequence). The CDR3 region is CASSLYRGRDGYTF. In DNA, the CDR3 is TGTGCCAGCAGTTTATACAGGGGGCGGGATGGCTACACCTTC.

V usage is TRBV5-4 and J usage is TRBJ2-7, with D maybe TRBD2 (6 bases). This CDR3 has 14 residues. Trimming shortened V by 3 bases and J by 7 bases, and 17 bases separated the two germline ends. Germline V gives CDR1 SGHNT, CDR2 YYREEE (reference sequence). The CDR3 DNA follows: TGTGCCAGCAGCTCCAAGACGGAGGGAGGAGAGCAGTACTTC. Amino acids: CASSSKTEGGEQYF.

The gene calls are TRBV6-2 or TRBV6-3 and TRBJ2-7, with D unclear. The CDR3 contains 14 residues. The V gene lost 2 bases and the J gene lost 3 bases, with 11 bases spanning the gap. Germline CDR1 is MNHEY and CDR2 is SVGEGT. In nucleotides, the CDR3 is TGTGCCAGCAGTTACAGACCAACCTACTACGAGCAGTACTTC. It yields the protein CASSYRPTYYEQYF.

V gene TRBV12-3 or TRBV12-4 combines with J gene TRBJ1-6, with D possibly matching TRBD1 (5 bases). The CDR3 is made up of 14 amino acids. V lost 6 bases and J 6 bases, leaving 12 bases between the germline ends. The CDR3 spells CASRTGTGNSPLHF. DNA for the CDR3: TGTGCCAGCAGGACCGGGACGGGTAATTCACCCCTCCACTTT.

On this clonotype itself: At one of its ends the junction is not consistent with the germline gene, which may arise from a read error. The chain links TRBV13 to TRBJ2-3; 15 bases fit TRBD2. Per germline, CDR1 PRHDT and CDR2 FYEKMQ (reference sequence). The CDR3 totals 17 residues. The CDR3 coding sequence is TGCGCCAGCAGTCCGGGACTAGCGGGGGGTAAAACAGATACGCAGTATTTT. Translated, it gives CASSPGLAGGKTDTQYF.

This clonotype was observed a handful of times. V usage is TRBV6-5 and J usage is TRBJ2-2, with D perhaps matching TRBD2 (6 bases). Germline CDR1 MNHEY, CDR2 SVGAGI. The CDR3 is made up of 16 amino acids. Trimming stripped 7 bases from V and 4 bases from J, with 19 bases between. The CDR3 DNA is TGTGCCAGCACTTCGGCTGCGGGGATCCGCACCGGGGAGCTGTTTTTT. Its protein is CASTSAAGIRTGELFF.

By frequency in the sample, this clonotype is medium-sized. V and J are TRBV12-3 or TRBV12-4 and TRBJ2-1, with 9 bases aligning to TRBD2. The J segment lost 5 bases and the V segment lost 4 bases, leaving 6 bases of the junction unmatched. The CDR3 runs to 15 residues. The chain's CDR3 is CASSSRTSDHNEQFF. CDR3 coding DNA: TGTGCCAGCAGTTCCAGGACTAGCGACCACAATGAGCAGTTCTTC.

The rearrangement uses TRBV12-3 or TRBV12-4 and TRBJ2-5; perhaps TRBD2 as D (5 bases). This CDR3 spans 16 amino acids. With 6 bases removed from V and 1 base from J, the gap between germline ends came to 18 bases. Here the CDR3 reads CASSPGTRMGQETQYF. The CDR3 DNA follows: TGTGCCAGCAGCCCCGGAACTAGGATGGGCCAAGAGACCCAGTACTTC.

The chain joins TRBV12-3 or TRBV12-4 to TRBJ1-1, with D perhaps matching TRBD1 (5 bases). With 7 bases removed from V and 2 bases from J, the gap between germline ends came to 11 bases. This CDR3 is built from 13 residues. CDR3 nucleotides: TGTGCCAGCACCCTGACAGTTAACACTGAAGCTTTCTTT. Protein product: CASTLTVNTEAFF.

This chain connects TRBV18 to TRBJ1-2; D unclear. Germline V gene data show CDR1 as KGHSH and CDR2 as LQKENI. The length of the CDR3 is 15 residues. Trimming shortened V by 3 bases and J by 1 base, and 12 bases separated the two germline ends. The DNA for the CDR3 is TGTGCCAGCTCACCTCTGGGTTTAGATAACTATGGCTACACCTTC. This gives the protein CASSPLGLDNYGYTF.

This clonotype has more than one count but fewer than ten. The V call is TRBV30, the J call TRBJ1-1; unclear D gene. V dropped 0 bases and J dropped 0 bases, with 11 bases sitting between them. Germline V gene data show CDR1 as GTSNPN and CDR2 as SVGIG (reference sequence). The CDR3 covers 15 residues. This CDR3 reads CAWSVIGSVNTEAFF. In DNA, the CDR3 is TGTGCCTGGAGTGTAATTGGTTCAGTGAACACTGAAGCTTTCTTT.

CDR3 sequence: CASSARQGLTDTQYF. In DNA form, the CDR3 reads TGTGCCAGCAGTGCTAGACAGGGGCTTACAGATACGCAGTATTTT. J is TRBJ2-3 and V is TRBV6-5; the match to TRBD1 covers 8 bases. Per germline, CDR1 MNHEY and CDR2 SVGAGI. The CDR3 totals 15 residues. The junction had 7 bases not matched to a gene; V was cut back by 5 bases and J by 3 bases.

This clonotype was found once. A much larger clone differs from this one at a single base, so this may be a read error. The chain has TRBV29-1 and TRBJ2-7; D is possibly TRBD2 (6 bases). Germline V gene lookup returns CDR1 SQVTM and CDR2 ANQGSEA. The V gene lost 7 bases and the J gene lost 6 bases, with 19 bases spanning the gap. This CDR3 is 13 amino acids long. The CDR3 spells CSARTRGLGEQYF. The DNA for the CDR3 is TGCAGCGCACGGACAAGGGGACTCGGCGAGCAGTACTTC.

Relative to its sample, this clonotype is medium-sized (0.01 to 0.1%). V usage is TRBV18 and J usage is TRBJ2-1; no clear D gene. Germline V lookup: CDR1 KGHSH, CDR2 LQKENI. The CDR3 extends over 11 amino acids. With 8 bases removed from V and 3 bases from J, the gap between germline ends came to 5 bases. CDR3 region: CASQFYNEQFF. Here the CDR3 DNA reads TGTGCCAGCCAGTTCTACAATGAGCAGTTCTTC. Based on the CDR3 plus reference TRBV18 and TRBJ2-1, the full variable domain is NAGVMQNPRHLVRRRGQEARLRCSPMKGHSHVYWYRQLPEEGLKFMVYLQKENIIDESGMPKERFSAEFPKEGPSILRIQQVVRGDSAAYFCASQFYNEQFFGPGTRLTVL.

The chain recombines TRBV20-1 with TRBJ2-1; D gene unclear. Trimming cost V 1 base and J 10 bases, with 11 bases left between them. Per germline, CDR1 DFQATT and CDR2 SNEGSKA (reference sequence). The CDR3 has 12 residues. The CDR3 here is CSARAGAREQFF. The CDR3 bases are TGCAGTGCTAGAGCTGGAGCTAGGGAGCAGTTCTTC.

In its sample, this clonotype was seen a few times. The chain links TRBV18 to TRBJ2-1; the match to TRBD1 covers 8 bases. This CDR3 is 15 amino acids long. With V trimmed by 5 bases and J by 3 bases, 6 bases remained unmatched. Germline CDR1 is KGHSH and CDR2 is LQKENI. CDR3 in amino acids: CASSATGTGYNEQFF. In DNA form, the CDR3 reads TGTGCCAGCTCAGCTACCGGGACAGGCTACAATGAGCAGTTCTTC.

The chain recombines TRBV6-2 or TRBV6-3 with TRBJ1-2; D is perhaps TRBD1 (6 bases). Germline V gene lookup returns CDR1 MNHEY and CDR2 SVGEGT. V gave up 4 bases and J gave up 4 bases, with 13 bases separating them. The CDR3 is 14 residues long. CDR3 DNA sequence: TGTGCCAGCAGTTTCGACAGGAGATCCTATGGCTACACCTTC. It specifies CASSFDRRSYGYTF.

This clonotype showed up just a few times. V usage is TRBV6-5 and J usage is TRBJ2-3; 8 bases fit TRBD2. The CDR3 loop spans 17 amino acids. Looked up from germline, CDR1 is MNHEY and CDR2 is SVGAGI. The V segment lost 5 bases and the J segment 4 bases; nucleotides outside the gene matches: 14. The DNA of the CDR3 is TGTGCCAGCAGTCTTACCCTTAGCGGGGACGTCCCAGATACGCAGTATTTT. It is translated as CASSLTLSGDVPDTQYF.

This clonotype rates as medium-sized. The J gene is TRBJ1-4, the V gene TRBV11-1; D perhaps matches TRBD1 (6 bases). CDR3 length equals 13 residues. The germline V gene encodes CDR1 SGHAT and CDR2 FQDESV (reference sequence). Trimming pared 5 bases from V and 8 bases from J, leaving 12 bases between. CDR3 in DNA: TGTGCCAGCAGCCCCGGGGGGGCGGAAAAACTGTTTTTT. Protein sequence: CASSPGGAEKLFF.

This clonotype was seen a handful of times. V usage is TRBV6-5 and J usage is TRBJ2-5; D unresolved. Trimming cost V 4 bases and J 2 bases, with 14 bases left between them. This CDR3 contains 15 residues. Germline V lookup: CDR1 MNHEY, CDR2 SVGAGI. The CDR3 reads CASSSRRTWQETQYF. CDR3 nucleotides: TGTGCCAGCAGTTCCCGGCGGACGTGGCAAGAGACCCAGTACTTC.